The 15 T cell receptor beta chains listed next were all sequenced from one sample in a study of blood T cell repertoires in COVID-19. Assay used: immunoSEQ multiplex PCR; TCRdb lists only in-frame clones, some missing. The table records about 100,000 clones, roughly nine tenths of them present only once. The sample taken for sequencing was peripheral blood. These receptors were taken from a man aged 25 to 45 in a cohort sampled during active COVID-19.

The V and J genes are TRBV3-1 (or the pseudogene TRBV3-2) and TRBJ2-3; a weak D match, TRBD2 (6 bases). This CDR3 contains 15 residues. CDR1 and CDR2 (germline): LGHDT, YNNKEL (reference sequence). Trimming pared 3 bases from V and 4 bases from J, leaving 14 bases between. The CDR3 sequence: CASSQPQTGADTQYF. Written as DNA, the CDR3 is TGTGCCAGCAGCCAGCCTCAGACGGGGGCAGATACGCAGTATTTT.

In nucleotides, the CDR3 is TGCGCCAGCAGCTTGGCCCGGCAGGGGATGGACATTCAGTACTTC. As protein: CASSLARQGMDIQYF. The gene calls are TRBV5-1 and TRBJ2-4; TRBD1 is a possible D gene (6 bases). The germline gives CDR1 SGHRS, CDR2 YFSETQ. V dropped 0 bases and J dropped 8 bases, with 15 bases sitting between them. CDR3 length: 15 amino acids.

This CDR3 reads CASRGGTGVSQISYNEQFF. CDR3 bases: TGCGCCAGCAGAGGCGGGACAGGGGTCTCCCAAATTAGCTACAATGAGCAGTTCTTC. The chain uses TRBV5-1 and TRBJ2-1; 10 bases fit TRBD1. Germline V lookup: CDR1 SGHRS, CDR2 YFSETQ. Trimming removed 5 bases from V and 3 bases from J; junction bases left unmatched: 17. CDR3 length: 19 residues.

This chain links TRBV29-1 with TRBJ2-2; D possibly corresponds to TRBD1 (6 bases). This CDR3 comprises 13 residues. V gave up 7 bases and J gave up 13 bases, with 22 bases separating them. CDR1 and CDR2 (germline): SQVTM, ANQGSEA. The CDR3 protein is CSARIFAGDVLFF. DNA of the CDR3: TGCAGCGCGCGAATATTTGCAGGGGATGTGCTGTTTTTT.

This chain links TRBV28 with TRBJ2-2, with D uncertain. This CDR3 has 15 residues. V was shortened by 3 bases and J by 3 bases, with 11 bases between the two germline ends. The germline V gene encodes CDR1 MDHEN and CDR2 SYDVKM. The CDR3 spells CASSFARRYTGELFF. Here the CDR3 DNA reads TGTGCCAGCAGTTTCGCCAGGCGATACACCGGGGAGCTGTTTTTT.

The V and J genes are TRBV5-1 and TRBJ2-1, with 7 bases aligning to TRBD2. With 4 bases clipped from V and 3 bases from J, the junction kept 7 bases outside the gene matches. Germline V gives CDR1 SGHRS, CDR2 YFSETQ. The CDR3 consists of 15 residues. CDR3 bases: TGCGCCAGCAGCCCCGGGACTACTTACTACAATGAGCAGTTCTTC. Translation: CASSPGTTYYNEQFF.

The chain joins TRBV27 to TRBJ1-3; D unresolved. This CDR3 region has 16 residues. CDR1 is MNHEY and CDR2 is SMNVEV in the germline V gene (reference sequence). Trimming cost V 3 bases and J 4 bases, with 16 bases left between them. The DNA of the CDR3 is TGTGCCAGCAGTTTGAGGGCAGGTATTGGCGGAAACACCATATATTTT. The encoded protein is CASSLRAGIGGNTIYF.

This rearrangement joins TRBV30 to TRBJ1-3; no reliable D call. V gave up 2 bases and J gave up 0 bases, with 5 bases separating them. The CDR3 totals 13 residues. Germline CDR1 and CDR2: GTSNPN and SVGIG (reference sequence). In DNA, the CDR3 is TGTGCCTGGAGTCTGTTCTCTGGAAACACCATATATTTT. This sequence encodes CAWSLFSGNTIYF.

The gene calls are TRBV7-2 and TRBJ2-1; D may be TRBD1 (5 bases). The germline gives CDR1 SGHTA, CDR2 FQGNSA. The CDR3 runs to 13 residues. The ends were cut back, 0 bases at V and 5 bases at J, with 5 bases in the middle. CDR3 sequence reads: CASSLARDNEQFF. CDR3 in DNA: TGTGCCAGCAGCTTAGCCAGGGACAATGAGCAGTTCTTC. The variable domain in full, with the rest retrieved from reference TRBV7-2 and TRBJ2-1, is GAGVSQSPSNKVTEKGKDVELRCDPISGHTALYWYRQSLGQGLEFLIYFQGNSAPDKSGLPSDRFSAERTGGSVSTLTIQRTQQEDSAVYLCASSLARDNEQFFGPGTRLTVL.

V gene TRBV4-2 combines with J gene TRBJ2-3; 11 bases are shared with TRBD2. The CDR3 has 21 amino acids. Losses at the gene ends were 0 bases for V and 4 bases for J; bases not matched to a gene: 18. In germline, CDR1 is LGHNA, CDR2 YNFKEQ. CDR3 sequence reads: CASSQDPGLFGLAGGPDTQYF. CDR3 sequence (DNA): TGTGCCAGCAGCCAAGATCCGGGGCTTTTTGGATTAGCGGGGGGGCCAGATACGCAGTATTTT.

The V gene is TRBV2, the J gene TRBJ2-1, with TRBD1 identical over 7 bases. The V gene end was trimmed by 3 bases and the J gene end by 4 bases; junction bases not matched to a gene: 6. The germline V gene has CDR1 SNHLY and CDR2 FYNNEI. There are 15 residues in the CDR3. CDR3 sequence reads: CASSDEGAYYNEQFF. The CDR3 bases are TGTGCCAGCAGTGACGAGGGGGCATATTACAATGAGCAGTTCTTC.

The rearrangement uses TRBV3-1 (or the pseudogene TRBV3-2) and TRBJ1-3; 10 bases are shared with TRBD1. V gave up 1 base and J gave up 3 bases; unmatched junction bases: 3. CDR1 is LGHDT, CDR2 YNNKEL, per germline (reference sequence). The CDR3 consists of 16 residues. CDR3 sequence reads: CASSQGQGAFGNTIYF. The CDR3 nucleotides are TGTGCCAGCAGCCAAGGACAGGGGGCTTTTGGAAACACCATATATTTT.

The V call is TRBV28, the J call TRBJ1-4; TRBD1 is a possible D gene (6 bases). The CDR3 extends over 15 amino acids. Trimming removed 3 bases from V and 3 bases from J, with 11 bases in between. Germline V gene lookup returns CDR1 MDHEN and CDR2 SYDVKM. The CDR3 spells CASSLRGGANEKLFF. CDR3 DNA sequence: TGTGCCAGCAGTTTGAGAGGGGGGGCTAATGAAAAACTGTTTTTT.

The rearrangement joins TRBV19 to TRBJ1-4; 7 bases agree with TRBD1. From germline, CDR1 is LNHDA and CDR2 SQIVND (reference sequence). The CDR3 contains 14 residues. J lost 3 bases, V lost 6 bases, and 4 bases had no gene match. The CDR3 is CASSDGTANEKLFF. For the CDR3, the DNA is TGTGCCAGTAGCGACGGGACAGCTAATGAAAAACTGTTTTTT.

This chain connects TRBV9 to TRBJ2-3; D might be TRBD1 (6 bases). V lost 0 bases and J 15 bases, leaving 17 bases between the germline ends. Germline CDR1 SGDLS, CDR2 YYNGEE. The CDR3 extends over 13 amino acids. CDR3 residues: CASSVGWGPENYF. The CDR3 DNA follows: TGTGCCAGCAGCGTAGGGTGGGGGCCCGAAAATTATTTT.